The source of this T cell receptor (beta chain) is a study of blood T cells in healthy people across ages. The study's findings and limits: Researchers judged that diversity estimates from one million T cells fell short of true values.

Samples each had at least 6 micrograms of total RNA extracted. Primed by a sample-barcoded 5' primer and a J-beta primer mix, a second PCR proceeded for 7 to 11 cycles. From the 5' RACE reads, TCRdb called clonotypes with MiXCR, one entry per CDR3 protein. This sample has hundreds of thousands of distinct CDR3 sequences, with 55% to 65% found just once. Regarding this clonotype: Its matching antigen is unknown.

V lost 1 base, J lost 6 bases, and 7 bases stayed unmatched. CDR3 length: 14 amino acids. CDR1 and CDR2 (germline): SQVTM, ANQGSEA. The source is a man aged 30-40 years in good health. Sequencing was done on a sample of blood. The gene calls are TRBV29-1 and TRBJ2-3; 7 bases map to TRBD1. CDR3 amino acids: CSVEAGTARDTQYF. The CDR3 nucleotides read TGCAGCGTTGAAGCGGGGACAGCCCGCGATACGCAGTATTTT.